This TCR beta chain was observed in a study of beta chain features in type 1 diabetes. Study findings and constraints: The study found moderately but significantly shorter TCRB CDR3s in all four CD4+ subsets of Type 1 diabetes patients.

This clone was observed a few times. Its antigen is currently unknown. With 5 bases clipped from V and 9 bases from J, the junction kept 9 bases outside the gene matches. Germline V gene sequence: CDR1 SNHLY, CDR2 FYNNEI. CDR3 length: 14 residues. Isolated RNA was reverse transcribed in full, so expressed TCRB transcripts were sequenced. Assay: immunoSEQ multiplex PCR; the TCRdb copy retains only in-frame clones and omits some. The sample includes under 300,000 clones, about 15% of them seen just once. The sequenced material came from naive CD4+ T cells from blood. The source of this sequence is a man younger than 40 with type 1 diabetes. The V and J genes are TRBV2 and TRBJ2-1; TRBD2 agrees at 8 bases. The CDR3 nucleotides read TGTGCCAGCAGTCCGGCGGGAGGAATTGGTGAGCAGTTCTTC. Translated: CASSPAGGIGEQFF.